One TCR beta chain is described in this entry. This clonotype was seen only a few times. The antigen this receptor binds is unknown. Base-call qualities are not available, and no considerably larger clone is one nucleotide away. These data belong to a study of T cells in Graves' hyperthyroidism and ophthalmopathy (dated 2019 in TCRdb). In terms of the full investigation: Peripheral blood was sampled at the time of initial diagnosis, prior to any treatment. A discovery cohort of fewer than 110 patients, approximately 44 with Graves' ophthalmopathy and about 58 with stable Graves' hyperthyroidism, was used to find distinguishing TCR V-J signatures. Prospective prediction of ophthalmopathy was tested in an independent validation cohort of fewer than 20 hyperthyroidism patients and 17 patients who later progressed to ophthalmopathy. The roughly 99 discovery patients were divided at random into training and test sets in a 7:3 ratio. In about 6 Graves' hyperthyroidism patients, the study also compared T-cell repertoires from thyroid tissue with T-cell repertoires from blood. After sampling, hyperthyroidism patients received methimazole starting at 30 mg daily, and ophthalmopathy patients received high-dose intravenous methylprednisolone. The paper reports TCR Vbeta CDR3 sequencing of roughly 140 peripheral blood samples: approximately 41 ophthalmopathy, some 80 hyperthyroidism and 17 progressor patients. Beyond this particular receptor, the publication reports: A 13 V-J signature model separated ophthalmopathy from stable hyperthyroidism, with 87.88% sensitivity and about 81% specificity in cross-validation and 80%/75% in testing. Blood samples also contained most of the expanded thyroid clonotypes (frequency above 0.001), which suggests that blood repertoires may reflect thyroid immune responses. During validation, the model predicted progression to ophthalmopathy a median of approximately 7 months ahead of onset, with roughly 65% sensitivity and roughly 72% specificity. No statistical method was used to set the sample size in advance, and investigators knew the group allocation.

A patient counted as having stable Graves' hyperthyroidism if no progression to ophthalmopathy occurred over 18 months of follow-up. Hyperthyroidism patients were newly diagnosed, with disease duration under 2 months, and aged 18 to 65 years. Any patient with an uncontrolled infection, another autoimmune disease, pregnancy or lactation was excluded. Diagnoses were established on the basis of clinical symptoms, serum thyroxine and TRAb, thyroid ultrasound, and orbital computed tomography. Ficoll-Paque density gradient centrifugation was used to isolate PBMCs from about 9 ml of fresh peripheral blood. Total RNA was extracted with Trizol reagent, and quality was checked on an Agilent 2100 Bioanalyzer. TCR beta CDR3 regions were amplified from RNA transcripts. The TCR CDR3 was subjected to a first round of RT-PCR using the HTBI primer set and the Qiagen OneStep RT-PCR kit. The libraries were constructed in a second round of multiplex PCR and then size-selected and purified. Sequencing of the libraries was done on an Illumina HiSeq2000 using paired-end 100 bp reads. As for the original processing: Raw data were processed with SOAPnuke, discarding reads with adapters, uncalled bases, mean Phred below 15, or no exact constant-primer or identifier match. COPE v1.2.5 was used to merge the high-quality paired reads, and each unique nucleotide sequence was defined as a clonotype. MiTCR v1.1 was used to align the clonotypes against IMGT TRBV, TRBD and TRBJ reference segments. Analysis was restricted to V-J combinations with a frequency above 0.0001, which covered 99.2% of repertoires. A TCS score was defined as the ratio of F50 (clonal expansion) to E x V (chaos), with BLOSUM62-based TCRdist applied between CDR3 peptides within each V-J. Welch's t-statistics and random forest reduced fewer than 600 V-J features to 10 to 15, which were used in a naive Bayes classifier (R e1071). TCRdb handled the public reads itself, with Q25 trimming in fastp and clone calling in MiXCR, and kept productive beta chains. Every entry covers one CDR3 protein and lists the most common genes and DNA from its rows. These V and J calls originate from TCRdb's pipeline instead of the authors' own analysis. For this sample there are more than 650,000 distinct CDR3 sequences; 12% to 15% appear just once. Roughly 10% of the sample is in the top ten clones.

V is shortened by 6 bases, J by 1 base, and the region joining them spans 13 bases. The CDR3, from cysteine to phenylalanine, totals 15 residues. Kept here is only the CDR3 DNA, which spans 45 bases and is read in frame from base 1. The germline V gene (reference sequence) provides CDR1 DFQATT and CDR2 SNEGSKA. This clonotype originated in a woman younger than 35 with Graves' hyperthyroidism. The sequence joins TRBV20-1 to TRBJ1-6; the D gene is possibly TRBD1, with 5 bases matching. The sample consisted of blood. The bases read TGCAGTGCACCTACAGGACGTTCCTATAATTCACCCCTCCACTTT. This codes for CSAPTGRSYNSPLHF.